The text below deals with one T cell receptor beta chain. Other DNA sequences in this sample translate to the same CDR3. The germline V gene has CDR1 MNHEY and CDR2 SVGAGI. This CDR3 is 15 amino acids long. V lost 5 bases and J lost 4; bases outside the gene matches: 5. The data are from a study of cytomegalovirus exposure and HLA in healthy donors. It was with 60 Vbeta and 13 Jbeta primers that the PCR ran. Clones were read by immunoSEQ multiplex PCR, and TCRdb kept only the in-frame ones, dropping some. The sample yields 100,000 or so clones, 70% to 90% seen once. The sequence was collected from a man aged 18 to 35 in good health and CMV-seronegative. The chain carries TRBV6-5 and TRBJ2-6; 7 positions match TRBD1. Sequencing was carried out using PBMCs. The CDR3 coding sequence is TGTGCCAGCAGTCCACAGGGGACCGGGGCCAACGTCCTGACTTTC. Protein product: CASSPQGTGANVLTF.